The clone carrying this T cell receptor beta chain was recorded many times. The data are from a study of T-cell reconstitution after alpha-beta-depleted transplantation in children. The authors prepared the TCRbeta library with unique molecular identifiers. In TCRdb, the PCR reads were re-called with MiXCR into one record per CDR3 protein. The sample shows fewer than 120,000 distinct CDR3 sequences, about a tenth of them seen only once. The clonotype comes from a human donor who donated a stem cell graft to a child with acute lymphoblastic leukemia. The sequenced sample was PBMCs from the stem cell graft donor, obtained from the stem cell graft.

CDR3 bases: TGCAGTGCTCACTCTGGGACTCCGAATACAGAAGATACGCAGTATTTT. Protein: CSAHSGTPNTEDTQYF. The chain uses TRBV20-1 and TRBJ2-3, with a possible D match to TRBD2 (6 bases). Germline CDR1 and CDR2: DFQATT and SNEGSKA (reference sequence). There are 16 residues in the CDR3. Between the trimmed V and J ends, which lost 5 bases and 5 bases, there was a span of 23 bases.